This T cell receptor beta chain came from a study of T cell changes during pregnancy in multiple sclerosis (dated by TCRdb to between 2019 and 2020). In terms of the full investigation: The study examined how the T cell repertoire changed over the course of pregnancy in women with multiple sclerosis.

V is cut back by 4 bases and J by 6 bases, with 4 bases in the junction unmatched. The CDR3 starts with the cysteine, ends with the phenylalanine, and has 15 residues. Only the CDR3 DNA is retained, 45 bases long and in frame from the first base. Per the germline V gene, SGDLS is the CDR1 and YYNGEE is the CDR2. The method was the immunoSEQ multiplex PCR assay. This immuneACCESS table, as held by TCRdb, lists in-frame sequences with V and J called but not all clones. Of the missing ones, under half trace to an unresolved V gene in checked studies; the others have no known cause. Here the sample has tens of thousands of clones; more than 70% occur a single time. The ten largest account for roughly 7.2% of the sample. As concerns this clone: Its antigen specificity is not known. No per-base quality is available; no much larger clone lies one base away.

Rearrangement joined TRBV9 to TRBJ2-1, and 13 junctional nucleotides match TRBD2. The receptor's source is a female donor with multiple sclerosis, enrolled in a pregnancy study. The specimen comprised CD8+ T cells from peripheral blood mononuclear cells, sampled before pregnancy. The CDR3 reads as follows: CASSRWTSGSNEQFF. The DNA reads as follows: TGTGCCAGCAGCCGATGGACTAGCGGGAGCAATGAGCAGTTCTTC.